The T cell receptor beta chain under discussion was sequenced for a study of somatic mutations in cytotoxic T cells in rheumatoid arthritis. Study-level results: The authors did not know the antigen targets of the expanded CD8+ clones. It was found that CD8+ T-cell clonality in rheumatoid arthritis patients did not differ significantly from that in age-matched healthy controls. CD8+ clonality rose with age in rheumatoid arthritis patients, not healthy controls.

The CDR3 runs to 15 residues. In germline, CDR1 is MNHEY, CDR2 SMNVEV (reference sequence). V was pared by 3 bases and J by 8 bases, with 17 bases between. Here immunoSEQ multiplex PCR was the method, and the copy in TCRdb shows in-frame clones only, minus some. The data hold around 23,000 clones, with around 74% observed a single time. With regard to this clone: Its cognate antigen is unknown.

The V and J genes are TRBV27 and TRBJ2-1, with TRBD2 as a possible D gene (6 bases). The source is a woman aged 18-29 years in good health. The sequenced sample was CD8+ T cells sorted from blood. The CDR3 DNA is TGTGCCAGCAGTTTTCTCGACGGGAGTAACGATGAGCAGTTCTTC. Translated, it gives CASSFLDGSNDEQFF.